The 17 T cell receptor beta chains given below trace back to one sample, sequenced in a study of CD8 T cells in Susac syndrome. Random hexamers were used to reverse transcribe roughly 0.45 to 1 ug of RNA. TCRdb reprocessed the immunoSEQ multiplex PCR reads with MiXCR, giving one entry per CDR3 protein. The sample records 80,000 or so distinct CDR3 sequences, about 96% being singletons. The material sequenced was CD8+ T cells from PBMCs. The source of these receptors is a human donor with Susac syndrome.

The chain joins TRBV28 to TRBJ1-2; unclear D gene. V was cut by 6 bases and J by 4 bases, with 15 bases left in between. The CDR3 is 14 amino acids. Germline V lookup: CDR1 MDHEN, CDR2 SYDVKM. CDR3 region: CASRPTRRIYGYTF. DNA of the CDR3: TGTGCCAGCAGGCCCACCCGGCGGATCTATGGCTACACCTTC.

This clonotype occurred once. V gene TRBV10-3 combines with J gene TRBJ1-2, with TRBD1 identical over 8 bases. The CDR3 totals 13 residues. Germline V gene lookup returns CDR1 ENHRY and CDR2 SYGVKD. V trimming: 8 bases; J trimming: 3 bases; junction bases outside the gene matches: 5. The CDR3 nucleotides are TGTGCCATCCAGACAGGGGAGGACTATGGCTACACCTTC. This gives the protein CAIQTGEDYGYTF.

The rearrangement links TRBV4-1 to TRBJ2-5; D possibly corresponds to TRBD2 (5 bases). Per germline, CDR1 MGHRA and CDR2 YSYEKL. The V gene lost 2 bases and the J gene lost 3 bases, with 16 bases spanning the gap. CDR3 size: 16 residues. CDR3 protein: CASSQRGWGREETQYF. The CDR3 nucleotides are TGCGCCAGCAGCCAAAGAGGGTGGGGAAGGGAAGAGACCCAGTACTTC.

The rearrangement joins TRBV7-2 to TRBJ2-7; D is possibly TRBD1 or TRBD2 (5 bases each). In germline, CDR1 is SGHTA, CDR2 FQGNSA. Between the trimmed V and J ends, which lost 4 bases and 5 bases, there was a span of 9 bases. There are 12 residues in the CDR3. CDR3 sequence: CASSSWGNEQYF. The CDR3 DNA reads TGTGCCAGCAGCTCCTGGGGGAACGAGCAGTACTTC.

The chain combines TRBV5-1 with TRBJ2-3; TRBD2 might be the D (5 bases). CDR1 and CDR2 (germline): SGHRS, YFSETQ. Trimming cost V 2 bases and J 4 bases, with 11 bases left between them. The CDR3 sequence is 14 residues long. CDR3 amino acids: CASSFRRSADTQYF. The CDR3 DNA is TGCGCCAGCAGCTTTAGGAGGTCCGCAGATACGCAGTATTTT.

The chain uses TRBV9 and TRBJ2-1, with 8 bases lining up with TRBD2. The CDR3 extends over 17 amino acids. CDR1 is SGDLS and CDR2 is YYNGEE in the germline V gene. V trimming: 0 bases; J trimming: 1 base; junction bases outside the gene matches: 6. CDR3 in DNA: TGTGCCAGCAGCGTAGGGTATAAGCGGGAGTCCTACAATGAGCAGTTCTTC. Protein sequence: CASSVGYKRESYNEQFF.

This sequence joins TRBV4-1 and TRBJ1-3; no reliable D call. The CDR3 is 11 residues long. V was clipped by 3 bases and J by 4 bases, with 1 base between them. Germline V gene data show CDR1 as MGHRA and CDR2 as YSYEKL. In DNA, the CDR3 is TGCGCCAGCAGCCAGGGAAACACCATATATTTT. This gives the protein CASSQGNTIYF.

The chain joins TRBV7-8 to TRBJ2-1; a weak D match, TRBD2 (6 bases). CDR1 and CDR2 (germline): SGHVS, FQNEAQ. Trimming removed 1 base at V and 8 bases at J, with 21 bases between. The CDR3 totals 17 residues. The DNA of the CDR3 is TGTGCCAGCAGCTTAGTGGCCTTCGGGAGTTTTCTGGATGAGCAGTTCTTC. This sequence encodes CASSLVAFGSFLDEQFF.

V and J are TRBV5-6 and TRBJ2-1; the match to TRBD1 covers 7 bases. Germline V gene data show CDR1 as SGHDT and CDR2 as YYEEEE. This CDR3 is built from 13 residues. Unmatched junction bases numbered 5, after V lost 4 bases and J lost 7 bases. CDR3 in amino acids: CASSDGTANEQFF. The CDR3, as DNA: TGTGCCAGCAGCGACGGGACAGCTAATGAGCAGTTCTTC.

This chain links TRBV25-1 with TRBJ2-7, with D uncertain. V lost 10 bases, J lost 4 bases, and 11 bases lay in between. Germline CDR1 and CDR2: MGHDK and SYGVNS. The CDR3 loop spans 11 amino acids. CDR3 in DNA: TGTGCCAACCCTGACCGTTACGAGCAGTACGTC. The encoded protein is CANPDRYEQYV.

The chain has TRBV9 and TRBJ2-5; 7 bases fit TRBD1. Germline-derived CDR1 and CDR2 are SGDLS and YYNGEE. The CDR3 consists of 15 residues. Trimming took 5 bases from V and 1 from J; bases not matched to a gene: 8. CDR3 residues: CASSPGQTSQETQYF. For the CDR3, the DNA is TGTGCCAGCAGTCCGGGACAGACAAGCCAAGAGACCCAGTACTTC.

This chain connects TRBV5-6 to TRBJ2-5; either TRBD1 or TRBD2 may supply D (5 bases each). Trimming cost V 4 bases and J 0 bases, with 19 bases left between them. The CDR3 consists of 17 residues. The germline V gene encodes CDR1 SGHDT and CDR2 YYEEEE. The CDR3 nucleotides are TGTGCCAGCAGCGTTTCGTTTGGGGACGGGGACCAAGAGACCCAGTACTTC. Its translation is CASSVSFGDGDQETQYF.

DNA for the CDR3: TGTGCCAGCAGCTTAAGGAGCAGCCTTATGGCTTTCTTT. This translates into CASSLRSSLMAFF. This sequence joins TRBV13 and TRBJ1-1; no definite D call. This CDR3 comprises 13 residues. Germline values: CDR1 PRHDT, CDR2 FYEKMQ (reference sequence). Deletions cut 2 bases from V and 11 bases from J, with 15 bases between.

The chain links TRBV11-2 to TRBJ2-2; either TRBD1 or TRBD2 may supply D (5 bases each). Trimming removed 5 bases from V and 4 bases from J, with 17 bases in between. Germline V gene sequence: CDR1 SGHAT, CDR2 FQNNGV. This CDR3 spans 16 amino acids. In DNA form, the CDR3 reads TGTGCCAGCAGCCCTGGGACCTTCGTGGCCACCGGGGAGCTGTTTTTT. Translated, it gives CASSPGTFVATGELFF. Full variable domain (missing parts from reference TRBV11-2 and TRBJ2-2): EAGVAQSPRYKIIEKRQSVAFWCNPISGHATLYWYQQILGQGPKLLIQFQNNGVVDDSQLPKDRFSAERLKGVDSTLKIQPAKLEDSAVYLCASSPGTFVATGELFFGEGSRLTVL.

The chain joins TRBV6-2 or TRBV6-3 to TRBJ2-7; D gene ambiguous. V lost 5 bases, J lost 0 bases, and 8 bases lay in between. CDR3 length equals 13 residues. Germline assignment: CDR1 MNHEY and CDR2 SVGEGT. The CDR3 DNA is TGTGCCAGCAGTCACGACTCCTCCTACGAGCAGTACTTC. Its translation: CASSHDSSYEQYF.

V is TRBV7-7 and J is TRBJ2-2; TRBD1 aligns across 7 bases. The V gene's germline CDR1 is SSHAT and CDR2 FNYEAQ (reference sequence). The CDR3 spans 12 residues. CDR3 in DNA: TGTGCTACTCGAACAGGGGCGGGGGAGCTGTTTTTT. It yields the protein CATRTGAGELFF.

This chain links TRBV30 with TRBJ1-1; D perhaps matches TRBD1 (6 bases). CDR1 and CDR2 from the germline V gene are GTSNPN and SVGIG (reference sequence). The CDR3 totals 12 residues. V gave up 7 bases and J gave up 1 base, with 10 bases separating them. The CDR3 spells CALLQGNTEAFF. CDR3 bases: TGTGCCTTGCTACAGGGGAACACTGAAGCTTTCTTT.